This T cell receptor (beta chain) appears in the sequencing data of a study of blood T cells in healthy people across ages (dated by TCRdb to the mid-2010s). As for the study more broadly: Template switching captured roughly one uniquely barcoded TCR beta cDNA molecule per two T cells in model experiments. To track age-related changes in TCR beta repertoire diversity, the study relied on deep sequencing normalized with unique cDNA molecular identifiers. The donors were divided into four age groups: young (average around 17 years), middle-aged (about 41), aged (roughly 66) and long-lived (about 84). To avoid experimental bias, donors of different ages were randomly spread across the sequencing lanes. The study analyzed two additional independent replicas of 1 million unique cDNA reads from the same blood draw for two donors, one aged 18 to 30 and one aged 80 or older. Paper-wide results and their limitations: Since profiling was done on bulk unsorted PBMCs, naive and antigen-experienced compartments could not be conclusively compared. The percentage of naive T cells measured by flow cytometry correlated strongly with observed TCR beta diversity. Donor CMV infection status was unknown, potentially confounding age-related changes in expanded clonotypes. As age increased, observed TCR beta diversity per million T cells dropped in a roughly linear way, and a significant reduction was already evident by age 40. Total diversity estimates from one million sequenced T cells were considered lower bounds and underestimates. Compared with the aged group, more naive CD4+ T cells, fewer expanded clones and increased TCR diversity were shown by the long-lived group, suggesting age selection.

The donors were a few dozen Caucasian individuals from Russia, aged roughly 6 to 90 years, who were systemically healthy. About 10 milliliters of peripheral blood were collected from each donor into EDTA-treated Vacutainer tubes. PBMCs were isolated by Ficoll-Paque density-gradient centrifugation, with at least 7 million obtained per sample. Total RNA, at least 6 micrograms per sample, was extracted from PBMCs with Trizol reagent. The percentages of naive CD45RAhigh/CD27high T cells were determined by flow cytometry on a PBMC aliquot from every donor. To prepare the library, 5' RACE was applied. The sequencer was an Illumina HiSeq 2500. A second 7 to 11 cycle PCR used a sample-barcoded 5' primer and a J-beta primer mix. A template-switch 5' adaptor carrying 12 random nucleotides introduced a unique molecular identifier onto each TCR beta cDNA molecule. Each sample yielded at least 2.5 million CDR3-containing paired-end reads. All of the RNA was converted into first-strand cDNA using the Mint cDNA synthesis kit, with a TRBC-specific oligonucleotide serving as the primer. After uracil-DNA glycosylase treatment, a first 18-cycle PCR used universal primers M1SS and BC2_uni_R on all cDNA. Processing in the source paper ran as follows. For normalization, 1 million high-quality reads, each with a distinct molecular identifier, were randomly selected from each sample. Instead of being binned into consensus sequences, reads that shared molecular identifiers were thrown out. MiTCR, with a Q25 quality threshold and the strictest error-elimination algorithm, was used for CDR3 identification, clonotype clustering and error correction. A nonparametric unseen species model using Euler transformation provided a lower-bound estimate of total TCR beta diversity. TCRdb reran the public reads through fastp at Q25 and MiXCR, keeping productive beta chains. Identical CDR3 protein sequences are pooled into one entry, listed with their most common genes and DNA. It is TCRdb's table, rather than the study itself, that gives the V and J calls and clone size. The table for this sample lists about 1.8 million distinct CDR3 sequences; around half of them were counted only once. The ten top clones hold 2.1% of the sample.

The sample holds one count of this clonotype. Its antigen target is currently unknown. No quality values exist for individual bases; no much larger clone is one base distant. The sample consisted of blood. This sequence was found in a woman in her 40s in good health.

The nucleotide sequence is given as TGCGCCAGCAGCTTGGTGGCAGGGAATTTGGGAGATACGCAGTATTTT. This codes for CASSLVAGNLGDTQYF. This receptor chain uses TRBV5-1 and TRBJ2-3; TRBD1 is possibly the D segment (5 matching bases). The trim is 0 bases for V and 5 bases for J, with a gap of 16 bases between the germline ends. The cysteine opens and the phenylalanine closes a CDR3 of 16 amino acids. Left in the record is the CDR3 DNA by itself, 48 bases read in frame from the first base. From a lookup of the germline V gene, CDR1 and CDR2 are SGHRS and YFSETQ.